This entry lists 30 T cell receptor beta chains sequenced from one sample in a study of blood T cell repertoires in COVID-19. Sequenced by immunoSEQ multiplex PCR; TCRdb stores in-frame clones only, minus some. The table has around 320,000 clones, 85% to 95% seen once; the top ten hold almost 4%. Sample: PBMCs or T cells enriched from blood (not recorded which). Receptors were obtained from a young woman who had been exposed to COVID-19.

This clone was seen once. The chain has TRBV27 and TRBJ1-1, with 8 bases aligning to TRBD1. Germline CDR1 and CDR2: MNHEY and SMNVEV (reference sequence). Germline trimming cut 2 bases from V and 1 base from J; bases unmatched to any gene: 3. This CDR3 contains 15 residues. In DNA form, the CDR3 reads TGTGCCAGCAGTTTAGTTGGGACAGGGAACACTGAAGCTTTCTTT. Its protein is CASSLVGTGNTEAFF.

This chain uses TRBV7-9 with TRBJ1-5; possibly TRBD1 for D (5 bases). This CDR3 is built from 15 residues. The germline V gene has CDR1 SEHNR and CDR2 FQNEAQ (reference sequence). Trimming pared 5 bases from V and 5 bases from J, leaving 16 bases between. CDR3 in DNA: TGTGCCAGCAGCCCGGGGGTGACAGATCATCAGCCCCAGCATTTT. Translation: CASSPGVTDHQPQHF.

This clone was seen more than once but under ten times. The chain joins TRBV9 to TRBJ2-3, with D possibly matching TRBD2 (6 bases). The CDR3 covers 18 residues. Germline lookup yields CDR1 SGDLS and CDR2 YYNGEE. Trimming took 0 bases from V and 5 from J, leaving 22 bases between them. The CDR3 nucleotides read TGTGCCAGCAGCGTAGGCCCGGGACCGCGGGGCGGTGGAGATACGCAGTATTTT. Translated, it gives CASSVGPGPRGGGDTQYF.

The chain employs TRBV29-1 and TRBJ2-3, with D perhaps TRBD2 (6 bases). V was cut by 1 base and J by 1 base, with 12 bases left in between. Per germline, CDR1 SQVTM and CDR2 ANQGSEA. This CDR3 region has 15 residues. CDR3 region: CSVEGWRGGTDTQYF. In nucleotides, the CDR3 is TGCAGCGTTGAAGGCTGGCGGGGAGGCACAGATACGCAGTATTTT.

This clone has a handful of counts. The chain combines TRBV29-1 with TRBJ1-2, with 7 bases aligning to TRBD1. The V gene end was trimmed by 7 bases and the J gene end by 4 bases; junction bases not matched to a gene: 6. The CDR3 runs 12 residues. Germline loops: CDR1 SQVTM, CDR2 ANQGSEA. The CDR3, as DNA: TGCAGCGCCCACCGGACAGGCTATGGCTACACCTTC. Translation gives CSAHRTGYGYTF.

The chain couples TRBV14 to TRBJ1-3; 7 bases match TRBD1. The ends lost 4 bases at V and 0 bases at J; junction bases unmatched: 3. The germline V gene encodes CDR1 SGHDN and CDR2 FVKESK. The CDR3 runs to 15 residues. As DNA, the CDR3 is TGTGCCAGCAGCCCGGGACAGAGCTCTGGAAACACCATATATTTT. Protein: CASSPGQSSGNTIYF.

This chain links TRBV10-3 with TRBJ1-2, with D perhaps TRBD1 (5 bases). The germline V gene has CDR1 ENHRY and CDR2 SYGVKD. The V gene lost 2 bases and the J gene lost 4 bases, with 5 bases spanning the gap. The CDR3 sequence is 12 residues long. The CDR3 region has the DNA TGTGCCATCAGTGAGGGGGCCTATGGCTACACCTTC. It codes for CAISEGAYGYTF.

The chain carries TRBV5-1 and TRBJ1-2; D possibly corresponds to TRBD1 (5 bases). Trimming cost V 0 bases and J 4 bases, with 10 bases left between them. The CDR3 sequence is 14 residues long. The germline CDR1 and CDR2 sequences are SGHRS and YFSETQ. DNA for the CDR3: TGCGCCAGCAGCTTGGCCACAGGTCTCTATGGCTACACCTTC. It is translated as CASSLATGLYGYTF.

A single count supports this clone. At the DNA level, this CDR3 is encoded by other sequences in the same sample as well. CDR3 in amino acids: CASSPGQGSYEQYF. The CDR3 nucleotides read TGCGCCAGCAGCCCGGGACAGGGCTCCTACGAGCAGTACTTC. The J gene is TRBJ2-7, the V gene TRBV5-1; 9 bases match TRBD1. Germline CDR1 SGHRS, CDR2 YFSETQ. This CDR3 contains 14 residues. Unmatched junction bases numbered 2, after V lost 4 bases and J lost 0 bases.

This chain links TRBV30 with TRBJ1-2; 9 nucleotides agree with TRBD1. Germline assignment: CDR1 GTSNPN and CDR2 SVGIG (reference sequence). CDR3 length: 13 residues. Trimming took 4 bases from V and 4 from J; bases not matched to a gene: 4. The chain's CDR3 is CAWTVTGGYGYTF. CDR3 nucleotides: TGTGCCTGGACCGTGACAGGGGGCTATGGCTACACCTTC.

Concerning this clone itself: One end of the junction is discordant with germline, which a read error may explain. The chain has TRBV5-6 and TRBJ1-2; TRBD1 matches 9 bases. The germline gives CDR1 SGHDT, CDR2 YYEEEE. The CDR3 loop spans 13 amino acids. CDR3 sequence reads: CASSRPGDRVLRF. The DNA of the CDR3 is TGTGCCAGCAGCCGACCCGGGGACAGGGTACTCCGCTTC.

The sample holds a few counts of this clone. The CDR3 spells CARAGAGDEQFF. CDR3 in DNA: TGTGCCCGGGCGGGGGCTGGCGATGAGCAGTTCTTC. The chain has TRBV2 and TRBJ2-1; perhaps TRBD2 as D (7 bases). Germline V lookup: CDR1 SNHLY, CDR2 FYNNEI. V lost 11 bases, J lost 8 bases, and 16 bases lay in between. The CDR3 runs 12 residues.

The V and J genes are TRBV13 and TRBJ2-7; D is undetermined. In germline, CDR1 is PRHDT, CDR2 FYEKMQ (reference sequence). The CDR3 is made up of 14 amino acids. Trimming stripped 6 bases from V and 0 bases from J, with 12 bases between. The CDR3 protein is CASSKSFRSYEQYF. The CDR3 nucleotides read TGTGCCAGCAGTAAGAGTTTTCGCTCCTACGAGCAGTACTTC.

V usage is TRBV27 and J usage is TRBJ1-1; a weak D match, TRBD1 (6 bases). CDR1 and CDR2 (germline): MNHEY, SMNVEV (reference sequence). The V gene lost 0 bases and the J gene lost 0 bases, with 11 bases spanning the gap. This CDR3 spans 16 amino acids. The CDR3 DNA sequence: TGTGCCAGCAGTTTATCCAGGGGAAGGATGAACACTGAAGCTTTCTTT. Its translation: CASSLSRGRMNTEAFF.

This clone was seen once. The chain employs TRBV6-5 and TRBJ1-5, with D possibly being TRBD1 (6 bases). V was pared by 5 bases and J by 6 bases, with 14 bases between. CDR1 MNHEY and CDR2 SVGAGI come from the germline V gene. The length of the CDR3 is 14 residues. CDR3 coding DNA: TGTGCCAGCAGTCGGACAGCCATCGGTCAGCCCCAGCATTTT. Residues: CASSRTAIGQPQHF.

The chain employs TRBV6-5 and TRBJ1-1; 8 positions agree with TRBD1. J lost 6 bases, V lost 5 bases, and 11 bases had no gene match. The CDR3 is 15 amino acids. The germline gives CDR1 MNHEY, CDR2 SVGAGI. The CDR3 sequence is CASSQWTGNFAEAFF. The CDR3, as DNA: TGTGCCAGCAGTCAATGGACAGGGAATTTCGCTGAAGCTTTCTTT.

On this clone: Other DNA sequences in the same sample also yield this CDR3. V and J are TRBV7-3 and TRBJ1-1; possibly TRBD1 for D (6 bases). This CDR3 region has 13 residues. Germline V lookup: CDR1 SGHTA, CDR2 FQGTGA. V was clipped by 6 bases and J by 1 base, with 9 bases between them. The CDR3 is CASSSDRNTEAFF. DNA of the CDR3: TGTGCCAGCAGTTCGGACAGGAACACTGAAGCTTTCTTT.

The chain has TRBV4-3 and TRBJ1-2, with 8 bases identical to TRBD1. This CDR3 has 16 residues. Germline values: CDR1 LGHNA, CDR2 YSLEER. V shed 0 bases, J shed 4 bases, and the junction held 7 bases outside the gene matches. The CDR3: CASSQDRGQELYGYTF. The CDR3 DNA sequence: TGCGCCAGCAGCCAAGATAGGGGACAGGAGCTCTATGGCTACACCTTC.

This chain joins TRBV6-1 and TRBJ1-1; tentatively, D is TRBD1 (6 bases). Trimming took 2 bases from V and 6 from J, leaving 16 bases between them. Germline CDR1 reads MNHNS; CDR2 reads SASEGT. The CDR3 contains 15 residues. CDR3 amino acids: CASSEWQRGGPEAFF. CDR3 in DNA: TGTGCCAGCAGTGAATGGCAAAGGGGGGGGCCTGAAGCTTTCTTT.

This sequence joins TRBV14 and TRBJ1-5; 9 positions match TRBD1. The CDR3 extends over 21 amino acids. Germline-derived CDR1 and CDR2 are SGHDN and FVKESK. V trimming: 1 base; J trimming: 0 bases; junction bases outside the gene matches: 16. The DNA for the CDR3 is TGTGCCAGCAGCCAAGTAACCCAGGCGGGACAGGGACCATATAGCAATCAGCCCCAGCATTTT. This gives the protein CASSQVTQAGQGPYSNQPQHF.

The rearrangement links TRBV4-3 to TRBJ1-4; D possibly corresponds to TRBD1 (5 bases). Germline CDR1 LGHNA, CDR2 YSLEER. CDR3 length equals 20 residues. The V end was cut by 1 base, the J end by 2 bases, with 23 bases between. The CDR3 sequence: CASSQGGRAGRRSTNEKLFF. DNA for the CDR3: TGCGCCAGCAGCCAAGGGGGCCGCGCGGGGAGGAGATCCACTAATGAAAAACTGTTTTTT.

The chain is built from TRBV6-5 and TRBJ1-5; 7 bases align to TRBD1. The V segment lost 6 bases and the J segment 3 bases; nucleotides outside the gene matches: 2. There are 13 residues in the CDR3. Germline CDR1 MNHEY, CDR2 SVGAGI. DNA of the CDR3: TGTGCCAGCAGGGGGACAGTCAATCAGCCCCAGCATTTT. Translating it yields CASRGTVNQPQHF.

The chain couples TRBV9 to TRBJ1-6; D unclear. CDR1 SGDLS and CDR2 YYNGEE come from the germline V gene. The CDR3 is 14 residues long. The V end was cut by 0 bases, the J end by 4 bases, with 5 bases between. The CDR3 here is CASSVEQYNSPLHF. DNA for the CDR3: TGTGCCAGCAGCGTAGAACAGTATAATTCACCCCTCCACTTT.

This rearrangement joins TRBV2 to TRBJ2-5; tentative D call: TRBD1 (6 bases). Trimming took 3 bases from V and 5 from J, leaving 19 bases between them. The germline CDR1 and CDR2 sequences are SNHLY and FYNNEI. The CDR3 sequence is 16 residues long. CDR3 DNA: TGTGCCAGCAGTGACAGCCTATGGGGAAGGGGGGAGACCCAGTACTTC. Translating it yields CASSDSLWGRGETQYF.

The V call is TRBV5-1, the J call TRBJ1-5; TRBD1 is a possible D gene (6 bases). This CDR3 has 16 amino acids. Germline loops: CDR1 SGHRS, CDR2 YFSETQ. The V gene lost 4 bases and the J gene lost 0 bases, with 14 bases spanning the gap. The CDR3 spells CASSPGQPYSNQPQHF. The DNA of the CDR3 is TGCGCCAGCAGCCCAGGACAGCCTTATAGCAATCAGCCCCAGCATTTT.

The V gene is TRBV29-1, the J gene TRBJ2-7, with D tentatively TRBD2 (5 bases). Germline V CDR1 and CDR2: SQVTM, ANQGSEA. The CDR3 has 14 amino acids. Trimming cost V 6 bases and J 4 bases, with 19 bases left between them. CDR3 in DNA: TGCAGCGTGGGTTATCCCGGGATAACATACGAGCAGTACTTC. It codes for CSVGYPGITYEQYF.

The rearrangement joins TRBV3-1 (or the pseudogene TRBV3-2) to TRBJ2-3; no clear D gene. From germline, CDR1 is LGHDT and CDR2 YNNKEL (reference sequence). There are 14 residues in the CDR3. The V and J ends lost 3 bases and 1 base respectively, with 8 bases between them. CDR3 loop: CASSHFQGTDTQYF. CDR3 nucleotide sequence: TGTGCCAGCAGCCATTTCCAGGGCACAGATACGCAGTATTTT.

The rearrangement uses TRBV7-9 and TRBJ2-3; TRBD2 matches at 10 bases. CDR3 length: 17 residues. V shed 6 bases, J shed 6 bases, and the junction held 15 bases outside the gene matches. CDR1 is SEHNR, CDR2 FQNEAQ, per germline (reference sequence). CDR3 sequence: CASSPGASGGARDTQYF. The DNA for the CDR3 is TGTGCCAGCAGTCCAGGGGCCAGCGGGGGGGCCCGTGATACGCAGTATTTT.

The rearrangement uses TRBV18 and TRBJ2-3, with 10 bases fitting TRBD2. The CDR3 totals 18 residues. The V and J ends lost 1 base and 0 bases, in that order; junction bases with no gene match: 7. CDR1 and CDR2 (germline): KGHSH, LQKENI. CDR3: CASSPRSGGGPSTDTQYF. The CDR3, as DNA: TGTGCCAGCTCACCACGAAGCGGGGGGGGCCCTAGCACAGATACGCAGTATTTT.

The chain combines TRBV19 with TRBJ1-1, with D unclear. The CDR3 has 14 residues. The V end lost 4 bases, the J end lost 0 bases, and 9 bases lay between the germline ends. Germline-derived CDR1 and CDR2 are LNHDA and SQIVND (reference sequence). CDR3 in amino acids: CASSRNSLNTEAFF. The CDR3 DNA reads TGTGCCAGTAGTAGGAACAGCCTGAACACTGAAGCTTTCTTT. Variable domain in full (rest from reference TRBV19 and TRBJ1-1): DGGITQSPKYLFRKEGQNVTLSCEQNLNHDAMYWYRQDPGQGLRLIYYSQIVNDFQKGDIAEGYSVSREKKESFPLTVTSAQKNPTAFYLCASSRNSLNTEAFFGQGTRLTVV.